The following is a T cell receptor (beta chain) sequence with its context. Per the original methods: From reference gene primer amplification, estimates of nucleated cell counts were derived. Measured with immunoSEQ multiplex PCR; TCRdb has only the in-frame clones, and not every one. V, J and clone size reflect that table, while D and trimming were determined from the DNA. This table holds around 9,800 clones, around 80% found once. The sample belongs to a study of blood T cell repertoires in COVID-19. Study at large: Sites across the United States, Italy and Spain contributed samples from acute and convalescent COVID-19. T cells, B-cell-depleted T cells, or PBMCs provided the cDNA or gDNA that served as material.

Germline values: CDR1 ENHRY, CDR2 SYGVKD. This CDR3 contains 13 residues. Trimming stripped 0 bases from V and 7 bases from J, with 9 bases between. This TCR was recovered from a man aged 70-80 years with active COVID-19. The sample comprised peripheral blood. The V call is TRBV10-3, the J call TRBJ1-2; D is uncertain. CDR3 nucleotides: TGTGCCATCAGTGAGTCCCCTTCCAGTGGCTACACCTTC. Translated, it gives CAISESPSSGYTF.